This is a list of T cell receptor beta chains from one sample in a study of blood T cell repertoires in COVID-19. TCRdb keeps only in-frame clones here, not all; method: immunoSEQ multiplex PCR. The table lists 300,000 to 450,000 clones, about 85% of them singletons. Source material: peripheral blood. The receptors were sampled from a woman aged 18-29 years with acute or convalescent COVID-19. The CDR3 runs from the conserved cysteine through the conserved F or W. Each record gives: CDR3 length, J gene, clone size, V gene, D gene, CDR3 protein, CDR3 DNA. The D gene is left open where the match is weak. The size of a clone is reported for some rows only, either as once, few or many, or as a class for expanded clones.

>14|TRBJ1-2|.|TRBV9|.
CASSPHGGGEGYTF
TGTGCCAGCAGCCCCCATGGCGGCGGGGAGGGCTACACCTTC
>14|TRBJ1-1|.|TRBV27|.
CASSLVSSRSEAFF
TGTGCCAGCAGTTTAGTCAGTTCGAGGAGTGAAGCTTTCTTT
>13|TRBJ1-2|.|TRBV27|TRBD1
CASSTGTGLGYTF
TGTGCCAGCAGCACCGGGACAGGGCTGGGCTACACCTTC
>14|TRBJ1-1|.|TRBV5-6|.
CASSLPGWNTEAFF
TGTGCCAGCAGCTTGCCAGGGTGGAACACTGAAGCTTTCTTT
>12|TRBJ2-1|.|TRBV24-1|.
CATSEVANEQFF
TGTGCCACCAGTGAGGTAGCTAATGAGCAGTTCTTC
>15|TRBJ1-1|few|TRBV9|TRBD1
CASSLDGQGSTEAFF
TGTGCCAGCAGCCTAGACGGACAGGGCAGTACTGAAGCTTTCTTT
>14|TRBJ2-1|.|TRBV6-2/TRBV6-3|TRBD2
CASSFGTLAGEQFF
TGTGCCAGCAGTTTCGGGACCTTAGCGGGAGAGCAGTTCTTC
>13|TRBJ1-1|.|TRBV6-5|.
CASSYSRETEAFF
TGTGCCAGCAGTTACTCACGGGAAACTGAAGCTTTCTTT
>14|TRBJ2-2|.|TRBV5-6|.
CASSLSGYTGELFF
TGTGCCAGCAGCTTGTCAGGGTACACCGGGGAGCTGTTTTTT
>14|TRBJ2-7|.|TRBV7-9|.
CASSFSRTDYEQYF
TGTGCCAGCAGTTTTTCTAGGACAGACTACGAGCAGTACTTC
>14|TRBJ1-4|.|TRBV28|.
CASSSGQLNEKLFF
TGTGCCAGCAGCTCCGGACAGCTGAATGAAAAACTGTTTTTT